The T cell receptor (beta chain) described here comes from a study of OX40 agonist ivuxolimab in advanced cancers. Autoimmune disease history or systemic immunosuppression led to patients being barred. Note on this clone: Its specificity is not known.

The V and J ends lost 5 bases and 2 bases respectively, with 11 bases between them. The germline V gene has CDR1 SGHRS and CDR2 YFSETQ. CDR3 length equals 13 residues. Data came from immunoSEQ multiplex PCR; TCRdb stores just in-frame clones and leaves some out. The sample shows roughly 80,000 clones, roughly 83% of them seen only once. The study, taken as a whole, reports: There were also nonresponders showing low normalized T-cell clonal expansion. What antigens the expanded peripheral T cells recognized was never established.

V usage is TRBV5-1 and J usage is TRBJ2-7; D is perhaps TRBD1 (6 bases). Source: CD4+ or CD8+ T cells sorted from blood, taken in a trial of the OX40 agonist ivuxolimab. This TCR was sampled from an adult with an advanced solid tumor such as melanoma, head and neck, liver or kidney cancer. CDR3 sequence: CASRMTGTYEQYF. Written as DNA, the CDR3 is TGCGCCAGCAGAATGACAGGCACCTACGAGCAGTACTTC.